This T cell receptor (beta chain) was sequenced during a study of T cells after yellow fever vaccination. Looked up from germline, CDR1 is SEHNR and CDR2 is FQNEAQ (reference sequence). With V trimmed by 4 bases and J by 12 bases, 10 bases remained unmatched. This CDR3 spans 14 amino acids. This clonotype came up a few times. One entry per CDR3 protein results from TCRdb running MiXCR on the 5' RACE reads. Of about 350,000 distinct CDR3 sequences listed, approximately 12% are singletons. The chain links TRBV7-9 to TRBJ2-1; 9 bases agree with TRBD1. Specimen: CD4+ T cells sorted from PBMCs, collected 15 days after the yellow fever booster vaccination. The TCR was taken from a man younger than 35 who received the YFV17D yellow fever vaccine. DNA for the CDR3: TGTGCCAGCAGCTCCTGGGACAGGGAAGAAGGGCAGTTCTTC. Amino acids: CASSSWDREEGQFF.